This record looks at one T cell receptor (beta chain) sequence and its context. The antigen is unknown. TCRdb re-analysed the 5' RACE reads in MiXCR, keeping a single row per CDR3 protein. Of 450,000 to 650,000 distinct CDR3 sequences listed, about 15% are singletons. The data are from a study of identical twins. Study-level points and caveats: Insertions were fewer in abundant cord blood beta clonotypes, whereas memory repertoires showed none of this pattern.

This same sample was also taken into another study, of yellow fever vaccine responses in identical twins. That paper notes: After vaccination, twins' T cell response reportedly seemed partly convergent, partly personalized.

The TCR sequence derives from a woman under 30 in good health. Sequences were obtained from CD4+ T cells sorted from blood.

The DNA of the CDR3 is TGTGCCAGCAGTGAGGCACTAGCGGTCAGCACCGGGGAGCTGTTTTTT. It encodes CASSEALAVSTGELFF. This chain joins TRBV2 and TRBJ2-2; 8 bases align to TRBD2. Germline V CDR1 and CDR2: SNHLY, FYNNEI. V shed 3 bases, J shed 4 bases, and the junction held 7 bases outside the gene matches. The CDR3 length is 16 residues.